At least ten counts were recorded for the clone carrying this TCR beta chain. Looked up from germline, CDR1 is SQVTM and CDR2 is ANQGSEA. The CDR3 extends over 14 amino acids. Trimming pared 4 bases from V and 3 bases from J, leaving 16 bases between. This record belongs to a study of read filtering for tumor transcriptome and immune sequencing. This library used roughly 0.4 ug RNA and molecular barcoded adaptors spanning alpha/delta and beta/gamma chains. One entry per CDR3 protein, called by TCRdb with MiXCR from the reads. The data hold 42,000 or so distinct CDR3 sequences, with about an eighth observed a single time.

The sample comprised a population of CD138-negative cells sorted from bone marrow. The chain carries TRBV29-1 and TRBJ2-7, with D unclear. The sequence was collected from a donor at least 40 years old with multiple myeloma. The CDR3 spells CSVGPRIKNYEQYF. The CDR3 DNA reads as TGCAGCGTTGGACCCCGAATAAAAAACTACGAGCAGTACTTC.